The 25 T cell receptor beta chains reported below all come from one sample, sequenced in a study of T cell repertoires in cytomegalovirus infection. No antigen has been assigned to these receptors. Via MiXCR, TCRdb re-called the reads, giving one row per CDR3 protein. The top ten hold around 11% of the sample, which has about 830,000 distinct CDR3 sequences, approximately 32% seen once. The sample was cultured CD8+ T cells from PBMCs, taken from culture after CMV antigen stimulation. These receptors came from a human donor in good health (CMV status not recorded). Some clones in this sample may be carry-over from other donors' samples.

The sample holds a few counts of this clonotype. This chain connects TRBV12-5 to TRBJ2-5; TRBD2 aligns across 7 bases. Germline loops: CDR1 LGHNT, CDR2 FRNRAP. The CDR3 extends over 16 amino acids. Losses at the gene ends were 7 bases for V and 0 bases for J; bases not matched to a gene: 11. In nucleotides, the CDR3 is TGTGCTAGTGCCCCCCCCGGGGGGACGTACCAAGAGACCCAGTACTTC. As protein: CASAPPGGTYQETQYF.

The chain recombines TRBV6-1 with TRBJ2-7; the D gene could be TRBD1 or TRBD2 (6 bases each). CDR3 length: 13 residues. Looked up from germline, CDR1 is MNHNS and CDR2 is SASEGT. Trimming cost V 7 bases and J 7 bases, with 17 bases left between them. The CDR3 DNA is TGTGCCAGCACCTACATAGGGGGGAGGGAGCAGTACTTC. Its protein product is CASTYIGGREQYF.

This clonotype has only a few counts. The V call is TRBV5-6, the J call TRBJ2-5, with D hard to call. V lost 4 bases to trimming and J lost 3 bases, with 13 bases between them. This CDR3 comprises 14 residues. Per germline, CDR1 SGHDT and CDR2 YYEEEE. CDR3 sequence (DNA): TGTGCCAGCAGCCCCCGGACCGAGGAAGAGACCCAGTACTTC. As protein: CASSPRTEEETQYF.

The V call is TRBV19, the J call TRBJ2-7; D is unclear. Germline CDR1 and CDR2: LNHDA and SQIVND (reference sequence). Trimming cost V 6 bases and J 8 bases, with 20 bases left between them. This CDR3 spans 14 amino acids. The CDR3 here is CASSLDAEVTKQYF. The CDR3 DNA is TGTGCCAGTAGCCTCGACGCCGAGGTAACGAAGCAGTACTTC.

On this clonotype itself: A much larger clonotype is one base distant, so this may be a read error. V and J are TRBV12-3 or TRBV12-4 and TRBJ2-2; possible D gene TRBD2, 6 bases. V lost 5 bases and J lost 5, with 12 bases in between. This CDR3 comprises 14 residues. The CDR3 coding sequence is TGTGCCAGCAGTAACCCGACTAGAACCGGGGAGCTGTTTTTT. It specifies CASSNPTRTGELFF.

Turning to this clonotype: This CDR3 fails to terminate in the conserved phenylalanine or tryptophan, so it likely reflects a read error. V usage is TRBV6-5 and J usage is TRBJ2-5; 16 nucleotides align to TRBD2. Germline V gene sequence: CDR1 MNHEY, CDR2 SVGAGI. Trimming at V came to 5 bases and at J to 5 bases, leaving 8 bases not matched to a gene. This CDR3 is built from 17 residues. The CDR3 here is CASSKGLAGGPGETQYY. The CDR3 nucleotides read TGTGCCAGCAGTAAGGGACTAGCGGGGGGGCCAGGGGAGACCCAGTACTAC.

This chain's CDR3 is CASSLTRADQPQHF. The CDR3 DNA reads as TGTGCCAGCAGCTTAACAAGGGCGGATCAGCCCCAGCATTTT. V and J are TRBV7-9 and TRBJ1-5; D remains ambiguous. The CDR3 is 14 residues long. V lost 2 bases, J lost 5 bases, and 10 bases lay in between. CDR1 SEHNR and CDR2 FQNEAQ come from the germline V gene (reference sequence). Filled out from reference TRBV7-9 and TRBJ1-5, the complete variable domain reads DTGVSQNPRHKITKRGQNVTFRCDPISEHNRLYWYRQTLGQGPEFLTYFQNEAQLEKSRLLSDRFSAERPKGSFSTLEIQRTEQGDSAMYLCASSLTRADQPQHFGDGTRLSIL.

V is TRBV12-3 or TRBV12-4 and J is TRBJ2-2; 10 nucleotides agree with TRBD2. V gave up 6 bases and J gave up 2 bases; unmatched junction bases: 12. The CDR3 length is 18 residues. The CDR3 is CASRPSGGERRNTGELFF. In DNA, the CDR3 is TGTGCCAGCAGACCGAGCGGGGGGGAGCGAAGAAACACCGGGGAGCTGTTTTTT.

This clonotype was recorded a few times. The chain combines TRBV25-1 with TRBJ1-6; tentatively, D is TRBD1 (5 bases). V was clipped by 5 bases and J by 16 bases, with 24 bases between them. Germline-derived CDR1 and CDR2 are MGHDK and SYGVNS. The CDR3 has 15 amino acids. As DNA, the CDR3 is TGTGCCAGCAGTAACAAGGGACCGACCTTCGGTGAGCTCCACTTT. It translates to CASSNKGPTFGELHF.

V is TRBV29-1 and J is TRBJ2-7; the D gene is possibly TRBD1 (6 bases). Per the germline V gene, CDR1 is SQVTM and CDR2 is ANQGSEA. V was shortened by 1 base and J by 3 bases, with 10 bases between the two germline ends. The length of the CDR3 is 13 residues. This CDR3 is CSVEVQGDYEQYF. The CDR3 nucleotides are TGCAGCGTTGAAGTACAGGGAGACTACGAGCAGTACTTC.

Points on this clonotype: An end of the junction does not agree with germline; a read error may underlie this. The genes are TRBV7-6 and TRBJ2-3, with D maybe TRBD2 (5 bases). The CDR3 is 13 amino acids. Germline V lookup: CDR1 SGHVS, CDR2 FNYEAQ. The CDR3 DNA follows: TGTGCTAGCAGCTTAGTAGCGACATATACGCAGTATTTT. Protein: CASSLVATYTQYF.

V and J are TRBV7-9 and TRBJ2-1; 16 nucleotides align to TRBD2. This CDR3 spans 18 amino acids. Germline CDR1 reads SEHNR; CDR2 reads FQNEAQ (reference sequence). The V gene end was trimmed by 4 bases and the J gene end by 2 bases; junction bases not matched to a gene: 5. CDR3 sequence: CASSSGLAGGPPYNEQFF. CDR3 bases: TGTGCCAGCAGCTCGGGACTAGCGGGGGGGCCCCCCTACAATGAGCAGTTCTTC.

This clonotype was detected many times. This chain connects TRBV7-2 to TRBJ1-3; 8 bases agree with TRBD1. Germline V lookup: CDR1 SGHTA, CDR2 FQGNSA. The CDR3 sequence is 15 residues long. J gave up 4 bases and V 5 bases, and 7 bases lay outside the gene matches. In DNA form, the CDR3 reads TGTGCCAGCAGCGCCGGACAGGGCGGCGGAAACACCATATATTTT. This sequence encodes CASSAGQGGGNTIYF.

J is TRBJ2-3 and V is TRBV6-1, with D uncertain. The CDR3 has 15 residues. The V end lost 7 bases, the J end lost 6 bases, and 20 bases lay between the germline ends. Germline CDR1 and CDR2: MNHNS and SASEGT. The CDR3 DNA sequence: TGTGCCAGCACCCTAGGATTGTTCCCGAGGGATACGCAGTATTTT. It yields the protein CASTLGLFPRDTQYF.

The chain is built from TRBV6-2 or TRBV6-3 and TRBJ2-6; the D is unclear. The CDR3 sequence is 15 residues long. The germline V gene encodes CDR1 MNHEY and CDR2 SVGEGT. The ends were cut back, 10 bases at V and 1 base at J, with 14 bases in the middle. The CDR3 is CATEHWESGANVLTF. The CDR3 coding sequence is TGTGCCACCGAACACTGGGAATCTGGGGCCAACGTCCTGACTTTC.

In its sample, this clonotype was seen a few times. This chain connects TRBV6-5 to TRBJ2-1, with D possibly TRBD2 on 5 matching bases. With 5 bases removed from V and 6 bases from J, the gap between germline ends came to 14 bases. Per germline, CDR1 MNHEY and CDR2 SVGAGI. The CDR3 totals 14 residues. CDR3 nucleotide sequence: TGTGCCAGCAGTGGCCCAACTAGTTCCAATGAGCAGTTCTTC. It translates to CASSGPTSSNEQFF.

This clonotype was detected ten times or more. The chain links TRBV18 to TRBJ1-5; D call uncertain. Germline loops: CDR1 KGHSH, CDR2 LQKENI. This CDR3 contains 16 residues. V lost 2 bases and J lost 0, with 11 bases in between. The CDR3: CASSPSGPYSNQPQHF. CDR3 nucleotides: TGTGCCAGCTCACCATCAGGACCGTATAGCAATCAGCCCCAGCATTTT.

V gene TRBV20-1 combines with J gene TRBJ1-4, with TRBD1 identical over 8 bases. CDR1 is DFQATT and CDR2 is SNEGSKA in the germline V gene (reference sequence). The V and J ends lost 6 bases and 8 bases, in that order; junction bases with no gene match: 11. This CDR3 comprises 14 residues. DNA for the CDR3: TGCAGTGCCCGCCCGGACAGGGAGGTCGAAAAACTGTTTTTT. Translated, it gives CSARPDREVEKLFF.

This clonotype was seen more than once but under ten times. The chain recombines TRBV4-1 with TRBJ2-1; a weak D match, TRBD2 (6 bases). Germline CDR1 MGHRA, CDR2 YSYEKL. Trimming shortened V by 0 bases and J by 4 bases, and 13 bases separated the two germline ends. There are 16 residues in the CDR3. The CDR3 DNA is TGCGCCAGCAGCCAAGATTGGGGGGTATTGTACAATGAGCAGTTCTTC. Its protein product is CASSQDWGVLYNEQFF.

This sequence joins TRBV4-1 and TRBJ2-5; 10 nucleotides line up with TRBD2. The CDR3 contains 15 residues. The germline CDR1 and CDR2 sequences are MGHRA and YSYEKL. The V segment lost 2 bases and the J segment 5 bases; nucleotides outside the gene matches: 5. The CDR3 nucleotides read TGCGCCAGCAGCCAATTAGCGGGGGGCGTTGAGACCCAGTACTTC. It encodes CASSQLAGGVETQYF.

The gene calls are TRBV12-3 or TRBV12-4 and TRBJ1-1; D remains unclear. V lost 5 bases and J lost 7, with 11 bases in between. The CDR3 runs 12 residues. The CDR3: CASSRNPNEAFF. Written as DNA, the CDR3 is TGTGCCAGCAGTCGTAATCCCAATGAAGCTTTCTTT.

This chain joins TRBV27 and TRBJ1-2; the D is unclear. V dropped 2 bases and J dropped 0 bases, with 7 bases sitting between them. Germline V CDR1 and CDR2: MNHEY, SMNVEV (reference sequence). The CDR3 runs 14 residues. In DNA, the CDR3 is TGTGCCAGCAGTTTAACCGCTACTAACTATGGCTACACCTTC. It yields the protein CASSLTATNYGYTF.

V gene TRBV19 combines with J gene TRBJ1-1, with a weak D call TRBD1 (6 bases). The CDR3 contains 10 residues. Per the germline V gene, CDR1 is LNHDA and CDR2 is SQIVND (reference sequence). CDR3 amino acids: CPRGGTEAFF. The CDR3 nucleotides read TGTCCGAGGGGGGGAACTGAAGCTTTCTTT.

This clonotype was found a few times. In this CDR3 the conserved last residue, phenylalanine or tryptophan, is missing, so a read error is likely. No DNA is shown, since the ends of the CDR3 on it are uncertain; the CDR3 is the one TCRdb lists. The V call is TRBV5-6, the J call TRBJ2-1; the table's D call, TRBD1, has no DNA check behind it. The CDR3 numbers 12 amino acids, ends counted. Per the germline V gene, CDR1 is SGHDT and CDR2 is YYEEEE. This chain's CDR3 is CASSSRDRGDYI.

A few counts support this clonotype. The J gene is TRBJ2-3, the V gene TRBV6-5; 8 bases are a match to TRBD1. Trimming removed 3 bases from V and 5 bases from J; junction bases left unmatched: 10. CDR1 MNHEY and CDR2 SVGAGI come from the germline V gene. The CDR3 is 16 residues long. CDR3 amino acids: CASSYLDRGFIDTQYF. CDR3 nucleotide sequence: TGTGCCAGCAGTTATCTTGACAGGGGATTCATAGATACGCAGTATTTT.